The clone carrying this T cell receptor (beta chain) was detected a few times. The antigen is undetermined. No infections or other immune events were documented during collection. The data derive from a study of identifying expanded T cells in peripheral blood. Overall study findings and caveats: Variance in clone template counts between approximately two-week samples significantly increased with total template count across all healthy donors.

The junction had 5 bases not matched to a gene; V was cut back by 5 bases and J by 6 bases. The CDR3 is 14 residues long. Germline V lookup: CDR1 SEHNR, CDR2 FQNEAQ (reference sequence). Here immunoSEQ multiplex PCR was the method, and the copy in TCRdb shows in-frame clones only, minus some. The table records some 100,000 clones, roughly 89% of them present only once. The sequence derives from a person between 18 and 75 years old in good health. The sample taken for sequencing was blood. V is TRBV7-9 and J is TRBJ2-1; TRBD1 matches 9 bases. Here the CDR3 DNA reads TGTGCCAGCAGCGCTGAGGACAGGGGCAATGAGCAGTTCTTC. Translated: CASSAEDRGNEQFF.